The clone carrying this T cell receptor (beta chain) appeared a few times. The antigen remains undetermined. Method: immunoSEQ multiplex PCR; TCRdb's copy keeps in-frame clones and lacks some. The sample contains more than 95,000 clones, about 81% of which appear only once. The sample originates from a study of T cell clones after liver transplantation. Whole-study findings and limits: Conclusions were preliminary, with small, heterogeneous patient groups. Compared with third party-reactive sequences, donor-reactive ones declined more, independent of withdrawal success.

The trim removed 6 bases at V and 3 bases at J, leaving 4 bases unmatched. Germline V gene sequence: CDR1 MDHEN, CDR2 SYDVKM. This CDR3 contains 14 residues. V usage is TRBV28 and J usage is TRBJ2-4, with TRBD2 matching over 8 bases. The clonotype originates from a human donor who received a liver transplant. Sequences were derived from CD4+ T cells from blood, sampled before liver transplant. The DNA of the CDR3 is TGTGCCAGCAGCAGTAGCGGGATCAAAAACATTCAGTACTTC. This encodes CASSSSGIKNIQYF.